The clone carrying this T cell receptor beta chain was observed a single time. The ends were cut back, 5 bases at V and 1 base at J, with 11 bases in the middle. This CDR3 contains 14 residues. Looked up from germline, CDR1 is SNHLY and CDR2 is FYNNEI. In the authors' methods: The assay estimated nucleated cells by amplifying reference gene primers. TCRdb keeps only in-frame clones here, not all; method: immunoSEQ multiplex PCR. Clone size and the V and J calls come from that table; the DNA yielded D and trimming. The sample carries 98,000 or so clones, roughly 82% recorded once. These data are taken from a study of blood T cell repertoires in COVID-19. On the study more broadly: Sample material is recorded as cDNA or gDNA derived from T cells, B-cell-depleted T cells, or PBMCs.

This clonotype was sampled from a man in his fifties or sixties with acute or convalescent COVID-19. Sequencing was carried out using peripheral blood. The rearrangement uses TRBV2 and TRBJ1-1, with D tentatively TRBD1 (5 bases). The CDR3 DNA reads TGTGCCAGCAGTTATACGACAGCGAACACTGAAGCTTTCTTT. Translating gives CASSYTTANTEAFF.